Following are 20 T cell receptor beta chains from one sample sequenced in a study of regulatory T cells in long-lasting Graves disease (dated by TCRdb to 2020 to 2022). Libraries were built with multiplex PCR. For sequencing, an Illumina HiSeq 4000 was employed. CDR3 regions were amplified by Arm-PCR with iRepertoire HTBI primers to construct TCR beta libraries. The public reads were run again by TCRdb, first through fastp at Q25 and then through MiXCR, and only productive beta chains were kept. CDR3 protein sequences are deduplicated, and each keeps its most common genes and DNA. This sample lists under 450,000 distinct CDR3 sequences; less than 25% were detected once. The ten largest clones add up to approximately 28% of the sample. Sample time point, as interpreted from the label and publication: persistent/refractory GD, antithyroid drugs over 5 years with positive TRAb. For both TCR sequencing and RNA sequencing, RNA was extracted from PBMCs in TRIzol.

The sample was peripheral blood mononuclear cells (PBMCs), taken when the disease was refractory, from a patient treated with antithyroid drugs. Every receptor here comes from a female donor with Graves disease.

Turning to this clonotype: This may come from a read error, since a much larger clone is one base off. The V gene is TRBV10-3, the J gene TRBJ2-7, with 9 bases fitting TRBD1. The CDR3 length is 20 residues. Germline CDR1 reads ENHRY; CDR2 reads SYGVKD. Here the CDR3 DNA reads TGTGCCAGCAGTTATCCGTTATATGGACAGGGGAGAACGGGATCCTACGAGCAGTACTTC. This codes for CASSYPLYGQGRTGSYEQYF.

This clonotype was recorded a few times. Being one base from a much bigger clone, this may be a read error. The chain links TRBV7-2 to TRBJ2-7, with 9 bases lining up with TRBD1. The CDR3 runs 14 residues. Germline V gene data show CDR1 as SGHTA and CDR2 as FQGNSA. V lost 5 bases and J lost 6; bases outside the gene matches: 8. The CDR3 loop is CASSPGQGPFEQYF. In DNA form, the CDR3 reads TGTGCCAGCAGCCCGGGACAGGGTCCCTTCGAGCAGTACTTC.

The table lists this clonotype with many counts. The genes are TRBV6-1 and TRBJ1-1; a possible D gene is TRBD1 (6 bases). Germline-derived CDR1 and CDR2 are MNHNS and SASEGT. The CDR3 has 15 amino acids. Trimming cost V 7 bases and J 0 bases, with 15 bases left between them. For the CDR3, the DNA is TGTGCCAGCACCCGGCGGACAGTAATGAACACTGAAGCTTTCTTT. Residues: CASTRRTVMNTEAFF.

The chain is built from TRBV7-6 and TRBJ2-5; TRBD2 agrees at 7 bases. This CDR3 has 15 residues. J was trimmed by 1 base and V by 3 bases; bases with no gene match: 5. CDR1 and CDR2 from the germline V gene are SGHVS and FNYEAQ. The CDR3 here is CASSFPSSGQETQYF. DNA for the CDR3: TGTGCCAGCAGCTTCCCGTCTAGCGGCCAAGAGACCCAGTACTTC.

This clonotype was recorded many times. The CDR3: CASSPGTGEAFF. The CDR3 bases are TGCGCCAGCAGCCCCGGGACCGGGGAAGCTTTCTTT. This chain joins TRBV5-1 and TRBJ1-1, with D maybe TRBD1 (5 bases). V was cut by 4 bases and J by 8 bases, with 12 bases left in between. CDR3 length: 12 residues. Germline V gene data show CDR1 as SGHRS and CDR2 as YFSETQ.

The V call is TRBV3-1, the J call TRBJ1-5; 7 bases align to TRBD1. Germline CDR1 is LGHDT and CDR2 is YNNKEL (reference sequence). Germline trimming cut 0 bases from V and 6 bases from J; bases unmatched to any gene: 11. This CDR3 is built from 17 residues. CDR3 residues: CASSQDGEGANGQPQHF. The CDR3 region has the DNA TGTGCCAGCAGCCAAGATGGGGAGGGGGCGAATGGTCAGCCCCAGCATTTT.

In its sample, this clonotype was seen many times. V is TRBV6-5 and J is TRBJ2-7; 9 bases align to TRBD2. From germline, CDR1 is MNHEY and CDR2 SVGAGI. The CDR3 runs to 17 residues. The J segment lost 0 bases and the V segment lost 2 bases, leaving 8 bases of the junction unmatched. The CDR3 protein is CASSYGHSGSSSYEQYF. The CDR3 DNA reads TGTGCCAGCAGTTACGGACATAGCGGGAGTTCCTCCTACGAGCAGTACTTC.

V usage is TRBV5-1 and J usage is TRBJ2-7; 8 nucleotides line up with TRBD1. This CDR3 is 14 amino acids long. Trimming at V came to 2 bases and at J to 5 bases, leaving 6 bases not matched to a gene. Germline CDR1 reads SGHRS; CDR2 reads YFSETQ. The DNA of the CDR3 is TGCGCCAGCAGCTTATACCAGGGGGCCCACGAGCAGTACTTC. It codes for CASSLYQGAHEQYF.

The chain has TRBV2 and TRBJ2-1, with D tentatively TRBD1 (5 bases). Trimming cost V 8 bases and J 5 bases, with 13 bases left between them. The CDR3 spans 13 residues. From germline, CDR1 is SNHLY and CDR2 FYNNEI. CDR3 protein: CASSGRTDNEQFF. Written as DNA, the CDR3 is TGTGCCAGCTCAGGGCGGACCGACAATGAGCAGTTCTTC. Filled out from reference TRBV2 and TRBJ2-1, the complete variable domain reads EPEVTQTPSHQVTQMGQEVILRCVPISNHLYFYWYRQILGQKVEFLVSFYNNEISEKSEIFDDQFSVERPDGSNFTLKIRSTKLEDSAMYFCASSGRTDNEQFFGPGTRLTVL.

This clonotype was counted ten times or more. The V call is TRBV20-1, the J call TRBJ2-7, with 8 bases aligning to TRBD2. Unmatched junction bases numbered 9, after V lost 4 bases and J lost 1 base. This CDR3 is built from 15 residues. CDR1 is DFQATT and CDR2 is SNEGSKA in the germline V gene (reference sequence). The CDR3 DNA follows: TGCAGTGCTATGCATAGCGGGGATCTTTCCTACGAGCAGTACTTC. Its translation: CSAMHSGDLSYEQYF.

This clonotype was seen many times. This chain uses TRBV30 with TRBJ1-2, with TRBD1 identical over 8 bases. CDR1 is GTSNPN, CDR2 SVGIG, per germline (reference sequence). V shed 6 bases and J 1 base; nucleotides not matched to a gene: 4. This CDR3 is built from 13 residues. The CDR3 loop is CACGTGGNYGYTF. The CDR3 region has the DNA TGTGCCTGCGGGACAGGCGGTAACTATGGCTACACCTTC.

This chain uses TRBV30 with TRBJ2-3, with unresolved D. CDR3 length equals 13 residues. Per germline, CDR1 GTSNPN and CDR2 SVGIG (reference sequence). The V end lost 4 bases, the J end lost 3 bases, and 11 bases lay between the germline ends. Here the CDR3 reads CAWISWRTDTQYF. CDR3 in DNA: TGTGCCTGGATCAGTTGGCGAACAGATACGCAGTATTTT.

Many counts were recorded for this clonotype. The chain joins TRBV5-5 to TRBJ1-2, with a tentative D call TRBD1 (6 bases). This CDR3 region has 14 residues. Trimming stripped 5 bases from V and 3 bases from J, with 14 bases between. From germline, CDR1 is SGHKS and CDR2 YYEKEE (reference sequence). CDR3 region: CASSYQTGDYGYTF. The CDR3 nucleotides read TGTGCCAGCAGTTACCAGACAGGCGACTATGGCTACACCTTC.

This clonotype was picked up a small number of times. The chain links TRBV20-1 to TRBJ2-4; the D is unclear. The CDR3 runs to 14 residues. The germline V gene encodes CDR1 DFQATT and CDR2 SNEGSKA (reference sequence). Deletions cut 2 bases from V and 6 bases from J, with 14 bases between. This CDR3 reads CSARMLSGGNIQYF. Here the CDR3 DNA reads TGCAGTGCTAGAATGTTGTCCGGTGGAAACATTCAGTACTTC.

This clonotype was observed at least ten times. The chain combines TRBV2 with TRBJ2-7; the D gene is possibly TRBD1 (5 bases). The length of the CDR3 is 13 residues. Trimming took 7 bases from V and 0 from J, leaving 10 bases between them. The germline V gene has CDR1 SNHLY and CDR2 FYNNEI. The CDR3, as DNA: TGTGCCAGCAAGAAGGACAACTCCTACGAGCAGTACTTC. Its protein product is CASKKDNSYEQYF.

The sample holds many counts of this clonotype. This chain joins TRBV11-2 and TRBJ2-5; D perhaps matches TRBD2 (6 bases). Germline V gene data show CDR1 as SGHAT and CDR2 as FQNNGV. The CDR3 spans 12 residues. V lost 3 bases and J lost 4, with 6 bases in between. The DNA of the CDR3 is TGTGCCAGCAGCTTCGGGAGAGAGACCCAGTACTTC. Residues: CASSFGRETQYF. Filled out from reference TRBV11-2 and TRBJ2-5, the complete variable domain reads EAGVAQSPRYKIIEKRQSVAFWCNPISGHATLYWYQQILGQGPKLLIQFQNNGVVDDSQLPKDRFSAERLKGVDSTLKIQPAKLEDSAVYLCASSFGRETQYFGPGTRLLVL.

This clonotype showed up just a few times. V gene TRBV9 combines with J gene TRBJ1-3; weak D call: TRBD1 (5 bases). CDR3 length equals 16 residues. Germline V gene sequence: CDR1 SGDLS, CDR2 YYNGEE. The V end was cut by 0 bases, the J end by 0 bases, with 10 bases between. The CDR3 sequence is CASSVGEGRSGNTIYF. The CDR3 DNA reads TGTGCCAGCAGCGTAGGCGAGGGACGCTCTGGAAACACCATATATTTT.

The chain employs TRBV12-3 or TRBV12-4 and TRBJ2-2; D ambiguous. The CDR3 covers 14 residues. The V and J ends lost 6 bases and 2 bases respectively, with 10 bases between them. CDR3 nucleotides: TGTGCCAGCAGAAACCTAAGAAACACCGGGGAGCTGTTTTTT. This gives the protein CASRNLRNTGELFF.

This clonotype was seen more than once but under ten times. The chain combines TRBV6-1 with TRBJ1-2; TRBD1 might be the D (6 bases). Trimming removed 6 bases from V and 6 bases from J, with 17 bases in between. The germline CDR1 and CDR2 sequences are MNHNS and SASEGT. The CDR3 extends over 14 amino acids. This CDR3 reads CASSRIGGADGYTF. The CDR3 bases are TGTGCCAGCAGCCGTATTGGGGGGGCGGATGGCTACACCTTC.

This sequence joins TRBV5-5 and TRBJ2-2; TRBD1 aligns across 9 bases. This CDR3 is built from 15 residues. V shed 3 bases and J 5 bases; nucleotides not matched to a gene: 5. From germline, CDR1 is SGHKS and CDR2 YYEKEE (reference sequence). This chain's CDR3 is CASSSGTGWTGELFF. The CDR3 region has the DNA TGTGCCAGCAGCTCCGGGACAGGGTGGACCGGGGAGCTGTTTTTT.